These 19 T cell receptor beta chains came from one sample sequenced in a study of T cell responses to AZD1222 COVID-19 vaccine. Some clones are missing from TCRdb's copy, which holds only in-frame ones; the method was immunoSEQ multiplex PCR. The repertoire holds roughly 50,000 clones, 89% seen once, with about 14% in the top ten. The sequencing used peripheral blood, collected 28 days after the second AZD1222 dose. Receptors were obtained from an adult who received the AZD1222 COVID-19 vaccine.

The chain has TRBV12-3 or TRBV12-4 and TRBJ1-5; possibly TRBD1 for D (5 bases). There are 13 residues in the CDR3. Trimming shortened V by 3 bases and J by 4 bases, and 7 bases separated the two germline ends. CDR3 sequence (DNA): TGTGCCAGCAGTTTCAAGGGGAATCAGCCCCAGCATTTT. This sequence encodes CASSFKGNQPQHF.

The genes are TRBV11-3 and TRBJ1-5, with TRBD1 as a possible D gene (5 bases). There are 13 residues in the CDR3. V was pared by 2 bases and J by 11 bases, with 13 bases between. Germline CDR1 reads SGHNT; CDR2 reads YENEEA. For the CDR3, the DNA is TGTGCCAGCAGCTTACGGGGGGAAGGGGCCCAGCATTTT. Amino acid sequence: CASSLRGEGAQHF.

V usage is TRBV5-6 and J usage is TRBJ1-2, with D perhaps TRBD1 (5 bases). CDR3 size: 12 residues. CDR1 and CDR2 (germline): SGHDT, YYEEEE. The germline V and J ends were trimmed by 4 bases and 8 bases, with 12 bases remaining between them. The CDR3 region has the DNA TGTGCCAGCAGCGCCCAGGGTGAGGGCTACACCTTC. Translating it yields CASSAQGEGYTF.

The CDR3 spells CASSAPQRHSNQPQHF. CDR3 sequence (DNA): TGTGCCAGCAGTGCGCCCCAGAGACATAGCAATCAGCCCCAGCATTTT. J is TRBJ1-5 and V is TRBV6-1; D is unclear. The CDR3 totals 16 residues. Germline V lookup: CDR1 MNHNS, CDR2 SASEGT. V gave up 4 bases and J gave up 0 bases, with 13 bases separating them.

The gene calls are TRBV7-2 and TRBJ2-2, with D hard to call. CDR1 is SGHTA, CDR2 FQGNSA, per germline. The CDR3 has 12 residues. V gave up 2 bases and J gave up 7 bases, with 5 bases separating them. The CDR3 sequence: CASSLPFGELFF. CDR3 coding DNA: TGTGCCAGCAGCTTACCGTTCGGGGAGCTGTTTTTT.

The chain carries TRBV3-1 (or the pseudogene TRBV3-2) and TRBJ1-6, with D possibly TRBD1 on 6 matching bases. Trimming removed 2 bases at V and 10 bases at J, with 9 bases between. CDR3 length: 13 residues. Germline V gene lookup returns CDR1 LGHDT and CDR2 YNNKEL (reference sequence). The CDR3 DNA is TGTGCCAGCAGCCAAAGACAGGTCTCACCCCTCCACTTT. Its translation: CASSQRQVSPLHF.

This clone was observed a handful of times. DNA for the CDR3: TGTGCCAGCAGTTGGGATAAGAACTATGGCTACACCTTC. It yields the protein CASSWDKNYGYTF. The chain has TRBV27 and TRBJ1-2; D gene ambiguous. In germline, CDR1 is MNHEY, CDR2 SMNVEV (reference sequence). The CDR3 has 13 residues. The V end lost 4 bases, the J end lost 2 bases, and 8 bases lay between the germline ends.

The chain recombines TRBV21-1 with TRBJ2-1; TRBD2, the table's D call, was not compared with the DNA. TRBV21-1 is described as a pseudogene. The CDR3 contains 11 residues. The CDR3 loop reads CASRDGRGKIF. CDR3 in DNA: TGTGCCAGCAGAGATGGGAGGGGCAAGATCTTC.

The rearrangement links TRBV19 to TRBJ1-1; D unresolved. The V gene lost 3 bases and the J gene lost 0 bases, with 5 bases spanning the gap. This CDR3 spans 13 amino acids. CDR1 and CDR2 (germline): LNHDA, SQIVND (reference sequence). This chain's CDR3 is CASSMEMNTEAFF. For the CDR3, the DNA is TGTGCCAGTAGTATGGAGATGAACACTGAAGCTTTCTTT.

The chain recombines TRBV5-1 with TRBJ2-3; 14 bases map to TRBD2. This CDR3 comprises 17 residues. Looked up from germline, CDR1 is SGHRS and CDR2 is YFSETQ. Trimming removed 4 bases from V and 4 bases from J; junction bases left unmatched: 8. The CDR3 sequence is CASSDRLAGGPPDTQYF. The CDR3 DNA reads as TGCGCCAGCAGCGACCGACTAGCGGGAGGGCCTCCAGATACGCAGTATTTT.

This chain joins TRBV5-1 and TRBJ1-5; TRBD1 might be the D (6 bases). V dropped 4 bases and J dropped 4 bases, with 24 bases sitting between them. The CDR3 runs 18 residues. Germline lookup yields CDR1 SGHRS and CDR2 YFSETQ. CDR3 DNA sequence: TGCGCCAGCAGCCTGAATATGGACAGTGCGCACAAGAATCAGCCCCAGCATTTT. Its protein is CASSLNMDSAHKNQPQHF.

The rearrangement joins TRBV11-2 to TRBJ1-1, with TRBD1 matching 7 bases. V was pared by 5 bases and J by 3 bases, with 6 bases of the junction left unmatched. Germline assignment: CDR1 SGHAT and CDR2 FQNNGV. This CDR3 contains 14 residues. The CDR3 loop reads CASSLSGGDTEAFF. Here the CDR3 DNA reads TGTGCCAGCAGCCTATCAGGGGGAGACACTGAAGCTTTCTTT.

The V and J genes are TRBV6-1 and TRBJ2-7; D may be TRBD2 (6 bases). There are 14 residues in the CDR3. The V gene lost 2 bases and the J gene lost 3 bases, with 11 bases spanning the gap. The germline V gene encodes CDR1 MNHNS and CDR2 SASEGT. The CDR3 sequence: CASSERDFYYEQYF. The CDR3 DNA reads TGTGCCAGCAGTGAAAGGGACTTCTACTACGAGCAGTACTTC.

The genes are TRBV5-1 and TRBJ2-3, with D perhaps matching TRBD2 (5 bases). The CDR3 is 16 amino acids. The germline V gene has CDR1 SGHRS and CDR2 YFSETQ. Deletions cut 4 bases from V and 1 base from J, with 16 bases between. The CDR3 reads CASSPAVVSGTDTQYF. In DNA form, the CDR3 reads TGCGCCAGCAGCCCAGCGGTCGTCAGCGGCACAGATACGCAGTATTTT.

The CDR3 sequence is CASSASTWTTAGGNEQFF. CDR3 DNA sequence: TGTGCCAGCAGTGCCTCGACCTGGACTACTGCGGGGGGCAATGAGCAGTTCTTC. The chain is built from TRBV6-1 and TRBJ2-1; 8 bases are a match to TRBD2. Per germline, CDR1 MNHNS and CDR2 SASEGT. V trimming: 4 bases; J trimming: 6 bases; junction bases outside the gene matches: 17. The CDR3 runs to 18 residues.

The chain has TRBV5-5 and TRBJ1-4, with TRBD1 matching 10 bases. J was trimmed by 6 bases and V by 5 bases; bases with no gene match: 13. Per the germline V gene, CDR1 is SGHKS and CDR2 is YYEKEE (reference sequence). The length of the CDR3 is 17 residues. The CDR3 region has the DNA TGTGCCAGCAGTCCCGGGACAGGGGCGGTTAATGATGAAAAACTGTTTTTT. This gives the protein CASSPGTGAVNDEKLFF.

The chain combines TRBV5-6 with TRBJ2-1, with 11 bases lining up with TRBD2. The CDR3 runs to 17 residues. Germline CDR1 reads SGHDT; CDR2 reads YYEEEE. The trim removed 4 bases at V and 5 bases at J, leaving 11 bases unmatched. The CDR3 DNA is TGTGCCAGCAGCCCCTGGGATCGACTAGCGGGGAACAATGAGCAGTTCTTC. Protein product: CASSPWDRLAGNNEQFF. Supplemented by reference TRBV5-6 and TRBJ2-1, the full variable domain reads DAGVTQSPTHLIKTRGQQVTLRCSPKSGHDTVSWYQQALGQGPQFIFQYYEEEERQRGNFPDRFSGHQFPNYSSELNVNALLLGDSALYLCASSPWDRLAGNNEQFFGPGTRLTVL.

The chain employs TRBV3-1 (or the pseudogene TRBV3-2) and TRBJ1-2; perhaps TRBD1 as D (5 bases). The V end was cut by 3 bases, the J end by 4 bases, with 15 bases between. This CDR3 spans 15 amino acids. Germline loops: CDR1 LGHDT, CDR2 YNNKEL (reference sequence). CDR3 sequence reads: CASSHYTGAVYGYTF. CDR3 DNA: TGTGCCAGCAGCCATTACACCGGGGCCGTCTATGGCTACACCTTC.

As DNA, the CDR3 is TGTGCCACGGTTGGGGTTCCCTCTGGGGCCAACGTCCTGACTTTC. This translates into CATVGVPSGANVLTF. The chain employs TRBV6-6 and TRBJ2-6, with D uncertain. The CDR3 extends over 15 amino acids. V lost 10 bases, J lost 0 bases, and 13 bases lay in between. Per germline, CDR1 MNHNY and CDR2 SVGAGI (reference sequence).